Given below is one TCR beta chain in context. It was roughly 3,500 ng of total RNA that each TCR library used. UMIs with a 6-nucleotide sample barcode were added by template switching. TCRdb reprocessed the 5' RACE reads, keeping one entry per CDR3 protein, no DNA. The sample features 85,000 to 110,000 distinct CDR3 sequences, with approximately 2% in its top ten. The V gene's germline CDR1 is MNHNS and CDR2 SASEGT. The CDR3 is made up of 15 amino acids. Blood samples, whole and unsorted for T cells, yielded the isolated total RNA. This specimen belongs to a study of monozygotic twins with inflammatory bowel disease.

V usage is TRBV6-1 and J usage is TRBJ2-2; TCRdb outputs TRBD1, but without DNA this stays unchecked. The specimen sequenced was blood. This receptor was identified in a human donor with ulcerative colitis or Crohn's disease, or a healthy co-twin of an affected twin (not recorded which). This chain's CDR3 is CASSRDRANTGELFF.